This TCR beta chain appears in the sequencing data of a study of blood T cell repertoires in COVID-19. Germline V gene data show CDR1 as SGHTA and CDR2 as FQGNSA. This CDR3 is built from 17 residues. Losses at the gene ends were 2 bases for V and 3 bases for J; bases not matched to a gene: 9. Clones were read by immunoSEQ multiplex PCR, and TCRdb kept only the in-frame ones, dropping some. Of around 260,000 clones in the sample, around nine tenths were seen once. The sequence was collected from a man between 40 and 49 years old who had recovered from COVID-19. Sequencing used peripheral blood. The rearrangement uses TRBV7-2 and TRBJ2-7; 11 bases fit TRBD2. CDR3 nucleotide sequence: TGTGCCAGCAGCTTACGACTAGCGGGGACGCCCCTCTACGAGCAGTACTTC. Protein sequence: CASSLRLAGTPLYEQYF. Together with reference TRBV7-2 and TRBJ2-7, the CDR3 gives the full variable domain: GAGVSQSPSNKVTEKGKDVELRCDPISGHTALYWYRQSLGQGLEFLIYFQGNSAPDKSGLPSDRFSAERTGGSVSTLTIQRTQQEDSAVYLCASSLRLAGTPLYEQYFGPGTRLTVT.